The clone carrying this TCR beta chain appeared a few times. Its antigen is as yet unknown. PCR was performed a second time for about 6 to 12 cycles using a sample-barcoded 5' primer and a J-beta primer mix. In TCRdb, the 5' RACE reads were re-called with MiXCR into one record per CDR3 protein. The table lists hundreds of thousands of distinct CDR3 sequences, 40% to 55% of them singletons. Each donor gave approximately 9.7 milliliters of peripheral blood. Per-sample PBMC isolation yielded at least 6.5 million cells. These data are taken from a study of blood T cells in healthy people across ages. Trimming removed 0 bases at V and 3 bases at J, with 12 bases between. Germline V gene lookup returns CDR1 MGHDK and CDR2 SYGVNS. This CDR3 spans 15 amino acids. Findings of the study overall: Age advanced and TCR beta diversity per million T cells fell, roughly linearly.

The clonotype was recovered from a man aged 80 or over in good health. The specimen was blood. The J gene is TRBJ2-7, the V gene TRBV25-1; D may be TRBD2 (7 bases). The CDR3 DNA follows: TGTGCCAGCAGTGAATATGGGGGGGCCCACTACGAGCAGTACTTC. Translated, it gives CASSEYGGAHYEQYF.